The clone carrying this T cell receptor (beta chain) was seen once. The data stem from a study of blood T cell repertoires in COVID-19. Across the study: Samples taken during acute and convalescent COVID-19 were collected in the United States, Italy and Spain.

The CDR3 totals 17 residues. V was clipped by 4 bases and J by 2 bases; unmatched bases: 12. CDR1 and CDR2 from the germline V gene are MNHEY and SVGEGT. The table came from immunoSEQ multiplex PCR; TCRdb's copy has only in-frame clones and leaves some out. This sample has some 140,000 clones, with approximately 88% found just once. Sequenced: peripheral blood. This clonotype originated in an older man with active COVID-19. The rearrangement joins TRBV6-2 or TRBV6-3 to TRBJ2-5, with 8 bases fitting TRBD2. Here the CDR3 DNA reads TGTGCCAGCAGTTCCCCGGGACTAGGAAGGACTCAAGAGACCCAGTACTTC. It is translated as CASSSPGLGRTQETQYF.